These T cell receptor beta chains were read from a single sample in a study of blood T cell repertoires in COVID-19. Generated by immunoSEQ multiplex PCR, the TCRdb table keeps only in-frame clones and is missing some. The data show tens of thousands of clones, around 79% seen once. Sequencing input: peripheral blood. The source is a woman older than 75 with active or convalescent COVID-19. The conserved cysteine and the conserved F or W are not part of the CDR3 here. Fields, in order: clone size, J gene, V gene, CDR3 protein. Clone size is shown for a subset of rows, as once, few, many or a class of expanded clone.

>-|TRBJ2-3|TRBV11-2
ASSSGTSGTTDTQY
>-|TRBJ2-1|TRBV7-2
ASRLALANNNEQF
>-|TRBJ2-1|TRBV7-8
ASSLLTSGTVGNEQF
>-|TRBJ1-2|TRBV10-3
AISDVRNGYT
>-|TRBJ1-6|TRBV6-4
ASSDEGALRFGCSPLH
>-|TRBJ1-3|TRBV7-9
ASSPQGAGNTIY
>-|TRBJ1-2|TRBV28
ASTWTGATNYGYT
>-|TRBJ1-2|TRBV9
ASSVDAGLTGNGYT
>-|TRBJ1-1|TRBV19
ASRSRGNTEAF
>-|TRBJ1-2|TRBV6-6
ASSKNREFNYGYT
>-|TRBJ2-5|TRBV7-2
ASSLGSSGRVETQY
>-|TRBJ2-2|TRBV30
AWRVGILAVTGELF
>-|TRBJ1-2|TRBV28
ASSPGQGGHYGYT
>once|TRBJ2-7|TRBV6-5
ASRSAHEQY
>-|TRBJ1-4|TRBV5-4
ASSLGGTGGNL
>once|TRBJ2-1|TRBV11-2
ASSVQGVYNEQF
>-|TRBJ2-5|TRBV7-9
ASSPAVQGARETQY
>-|TRBJ1-1|TRBV5-1
ASSWGTGVTEAF
>-|TRBJ1-4|TRBV30
AWSVKGAGEKLF